One and the same sample provided the 28 T cell receptor beta chains below, sequenced in a study of T cells in Graves' hyperthyroidism and ophthalmopathy. RNA transcripts provided the source from which TCR beta CDR3 regions were amplified. The study used the HTBI primer set for a first-round RT-PCR of the TCR CDR3. From the multiplex PCR reads, TCRdb called clonotypes with MiXCR, one entry per CDR3 protein. Of around 570,000 distinct CDR3 sequences listed, about 20% are singletons. The specimen was blood. The receptors stem from a man in his forties or fifties with Graves' ophthalmopathy.

This clonotype showed up just a few times. The V and J genes are TRBV18 and TRBJ1-1; 11 bases map to TRBD1. J lost 10 bases, V lost 6 bases, and 4 bases had no gene match. Germline CDR1 and CDR2: KGHSH and LQKENI. This CDR3 has 12 residues. CDR3 DNA: TGTGCCAGCTCCTACGGGACAGGGGGAGCTTTCTTT. Its protein is CASSYGTGGAFF. The whole variable domain, remainder taken from reference TRBV18 and TRBJ1-1, is NAGVMQNPRHLVRRRGQEARLRCSPMKGHSHVYWYRQLPEEGLKFMVYLQKENIIDESGMPKERFSAEFPKEGPSILRIQQVVRGDSAAYFCASSYGTGGAFFGQGTRLTVV.

This clonotype was recorded at least ten times. The chain has TRBV7-9 and TRBJ2-3; TRBD2 agrees at 11 bases. V lost 5 bases, J lost 6 bases, and 7 bases stayed unmatched. Germline V gene data show CDR1 as SEHNR and CDR2 as FQNEAQ (reference sequence). This CDR3 is built from 15 residues. CDR3 sequence reads: CASSDLAGGGDTQYF. CDR3 DNA: TGTGCCAGCAGCGATCTAGCGGGAGGAGGGGATACGCAGTATTTT.

This clonotype was counted a few times. The chain employs TRBV28 and TRBJ2-5; 7 nucleotides align to TRBD2. CDR3 length: 13 residues. The germline CDR1 and CDR2 sequences are MDHEN and SYDVKM. The J segment lost 2 bases and the V segment lost 6 bases, leaving 3 bases of the junction unmatched. The CDR3 sequence is CASRQRGQETQYF. The CDR3 DNA reads TGTGCCAGCAGACAGCGGGGACAAGAGACCCAGTACTTC.

This clonotype was observed a few times. The chain joins TRBV19 to TRBJ1-2, with D perhaps TRBD1 (5 bases). The V gene's germline CDR1 is LNHDA and CDR2 SQIVND (reference sequence). The CDR3 loop spans 16 amino acids. Trimming shortened V by 8 bases and J by 0 bases, and 19 bases separated the two germline ends. The CDR3 coding sequence is TGTGCCAGTGGGGCATCAGGGTCAGGAGCTAACTATGGCTACACCTTC. Translation gives CASGASGSGANYGYTF.

The CDR3 loop is CASSLEYGLAGGLGQETQYF. Written as DNA, the CDR3 is TGTGCCAGCAGTTTGGAGTACGGACTAGCGGGAGGACTGGGCCAAGAGACCCAGTACTTC. This rearrangement joins TRBV12-3 or TRBV12-4 to TRBJ2-5, with 14 bases that match TRBD2. This CDR3 has 20 residues. V gave up 3 bases and J gave up 1 base; unmatched junction bases: 13.

This clonotype was counted ten times or more. One junction end disagrees with the germline gene, perhaps due to a read error. The rearrangement joins TRBV30 to TRBJ1-2, with D unclear. This CDR3 spans 11 amino acids. The germline V gene encodes CDR1 GTSNPN and CDR2 SVGIG (reference sequence). DNA for the CDR3: TGTGCCTGGAGTGTAGGTCCTGGAAGGTCCTTC. Amino acid sequence: CAWSVGPGRSF.

This chain joins TRBV15 and TRBJ1-6; D unclear. The germline V gene encodes CDR1 LNHNV and CDR2 YYDKDF (reference sequence). The V and J ends lost 0 bases and 7 bases respectively, with 13 bases between them. The CDR3 runs 16 residues. The CDR3 bases are TGTGCCACCAGCAGAGATGGAACAGCGTCCAATTCACCCCTCCACTTT. Translation gives CATSRDGTASNSPLHF. Combining the CDR3 with reference TRBV15 and TRBJ1-6 gives the whole variable domain DAMVIQNPRYQVTQFGKPVTLSCSQTLNHNVMYWYQQKSSQAPKLLFHYYDKDFNNEADTPDNFQSRRPNTSFCFLDIRSPGLGDTAMYLCATSRDGTASNSPLHFGNGTRLTVT.

This chain uses TRBV20-1 with TRBJ2-5; 11 nucleotides align to TRBD2. Trimming took 6 bases from V and 5 from J; bases not matched to a gene: 11. Germline lookup yields CDR1 DFQATT and CDR2 SNEGSKA (reference sequence). CDR3 length equals 15 residues. For the CDR3, the DNA is TGCAGTGCAAACCGTATAGCGGGGGGGCCTGAGACCCAGTACTTC. Its protein is CSANRIAGGPETQYF.

V is TRBV7-2 and J is TRBJ2-3; possible D gene TRBD2, 5 bases. V was pared by 0 bases and J by 4 bases, with 11 bases between. The CDR3 runs 15 residues. Germline V gene sequence: CDR1 SGHTA, CDR2 FQGNSA. CDR3 DNA sequence: TGTGCCAGCAGCTTAGCCCTAGCCGGGGCAGATACGCAGTATTTT. This encodes CASSLALAGADTQYF.

This clonotype has ten or more counts. The gene calls are TRBV7-2 and TRBJ2-5, with TRBD2 matching over 14 bases. The CDR3 has 16 amino acids. Germline V gives CDR1 SGHTA, CDR2 FQGNSA. V lost 5 bases to trimming and J lost 5 bases; unmatched junction nucleotides: 7. CDR3 region: CASSRGTSGSRETQYF. In DNA form, the CDR3 reads TGTGCCAGCAGCCGGGGGACTAGCGGGAGCAGGGAGACCCAGTACTTC.

The table lists this clonotype with a few counts. The rearrangement joins TRBV15 to TRBJ2-3; D is undetermined. V was shortened by 2 bases and J by 4 bases, with 7 bases between the two germline ends. Germline values: CDR1 LNHNV, CDR2 YYDKDF (reference sequence). This CDR3 comprises 13 residues. The DNA of the CDR3 is TGTGCCACCAGCAGACCCCCTGCAGATACGCAGTATTTT. Residues: CATSRPPADTQYF.

Note on this clonotype: The junction departs from germline at one end; a sequencing error may be responsible. The rearrangement links TRBV2 to TRBJ2-5; D is possibly TRBD1 (6 bases). CDR3 length: 14 residues. The germline V gene encodes CDR1 SNHLY and CDR2 FYNNEI. The CDR3 bases are TGTACCAGCAGTATCCAAGGGGGCCAAGAGACCCAGTACTTC. Amino acids: CTSSIQGGQETQYF.

This chain uses TRBV14 with TRBJ1-1; D call uncertain. Germline V gene data show CDR1 as SGHDN and CDR2 as FVKESK. Trimming pared 0 bases from V and 7 bases from J, leaving 15 bases between. The CDR3 has 15 residues. DNA for the CDR3: TGTGCCAGCAGCCAAGACCAGCTTATTCTTGGTGAAGCTTTCTTT. The encoded protein is CASSQDQLILGEAFF.

The chain recombines TRBV5-1 with TRBJ1-5; the D is unclear. The CDR3 has 13 amino acids. V was clipped by 4 bases and J by 2 bases, with 7 bases between them. Germline CDR1 reads SGHRS; CDR2 reads YFSETQ. CDR3 nucleotide sequence: TGCGCCAGCAGCAGGTTGGGCAATCAGCCCCAGCATTTT. It specifies CASSRLGNQPQHF.

This clonotype was counted ten times or more. The chain uses TRBV3-1 and TRBJ2-3, with 8 bases matching TRBD1. CDR1 LGHDT and CDR2 YNNKEL come from the germline V gene (reference sequence). With V trimmed by 6 bases and J by 1 base, 12 bases remained unmatched. CDR3 size: 17 residues. CDR3 protein: CASSYLPTGVGTDTQYF. For the CDR3, the DNA is TGTGCCAGCAGTTACCTCCCGACAGGGGTAGGCACAGATACGCAGTATTTT.

The genes are TRBV4-1 and TRBJ1-2, with D maybe TRBD1 (6 bases). CDR1 MGHRA and CDR2 YSYEKL come from the germline V gene. This CDR3 has 17 residues. V lost 3 bases and J 2 bases, leaving 19 bases between the germline ends. The CDR3 loop reads CASSQGRGYGTNYGYTF. CDR3 coding DNA: TGCGCCAGCAGCCAGGGGAGGGGGTACGGGACGAACTATGGCTACACCTTC.

This clonotype was detected ten times or more. The rearrangement uses TRBV20-1 and TRBJ2-3; the D is unclear. V was trimmed by 5 bases and J by 0 bases, leaving 15 bases between them. Per the germline V gene, CDR1 is DFQATT and CDR2 is SNEGSKA (reference sequence). The CDR3 length is 15 residues. The CDR3 nucleotides are TGCAGTGCTCTTAACTCCTGGGTTAGCACAGATACGCAGTATTTT. Amino acid sequence: CSALNSWVSTDTQYF.

This clonotype was found a few times. J is TRBJ2-7 and V is TRBV20-1; tentatively, D is TRBD1 or TRBD2 (5 bases each). V lost 6 bases, J lost 2 bases, and 17 bases lay in between. Germline-derived CDR1 and CDR2 are DFQATT and SNEGSKA (reference sequence). There are 14 residues in the CDR3. The CDR3 spells CSAPAGTDPYEQYF. CDR3 bases: TGCAGTGCACCCGCCGGGACGGACCCCTACGAGCAGTACTTC.

The J gene is TRBJ1-2, the V gene TRBV30; D call uncertain. V was cut by 5 bases and J by 3 bases, with 10 bases left in between. The CDR3 loop spans 12 amino acids. Looked up from germline, CDR1 is GTSNPN and CDR2 is SVGIG (reference sequence). The CDR3 DNA sequence: TGTGCCTGGCGCGGGCGGGACTATGGCTACACCTTC. Protein: CAWRGRDYGYTF.

The J gene is TRBJ2-1, the V gene TRBV6-1; 8 nucleotides line up with TRBD1. The end of the DNA aligns better with TRBJ2-7, so the J call may be wrong. The germline CDR1 and CDR2 sequences are MNHNS and SASEGT. CDR3 size: 15 residues. The CDR3 nucleotides read TGTGCCAGCAGTGATCGGACAGGGAAGGGGAATGAGCAGTACTTC. Amino acid sequence: CASSDRTGKGNEQYF.

This clonotype was detected ten times or more. V gene TRBV30 combines with J gene TRBJ1-1; tentative D call: TRBD1 (5 bases). V was pared by 3 bases and J by 1 base, with 9 bases between. The CDR3 runs 13 residues. The germline gives CDR1 GTSNPN, CDR2 SVGIG (reference sequence). Here the CDR3 reads CAWRLGGNTEAFF. CDR3 sequence (DNA): TGTGCCTGGAGGCTTGGGGGGAACACTGAAGCTTTCTTT.

The sample holds a few counts of this clonotype. This chain links TRBV19 with TRBJ2-1; D is perhaps TRBD2 (6 bases). Between the trimmed V and J ends, which lost 2 bases and 4 bases, there was a span of 18 bases. CDR1 LNHDA and CDR2 SQIVND come from the germline V gene (reference sequence). This CDR3 has 17 residues. The CDR3: CASSINFAGAGYNEQFF. The CDR3 DNA is TGTGCCAGTAGTATAAATTTTGCCGGAGCGGGTTACAATGAGCAGTTCTTC.

This sequence joins TRBV29-1 and TRBJ2-1, with D perhaps TRBD2 (6 bases). The V gene lost 5 bases and the J gene lost 14 bases, with 16 bases spanning the gap. Germline V gives CDR1 SQVTM, CDR2 ANQGSEA. The CDR3 is 11 residues long. The DNA for the CDR3 is TGCAGCGTTCTGGGTAGGAGGGAAAAGTTCTTC. Its protein product is CSVLGRREKFF.

The CDR3 bases are TGTGCCAGCAGCCCCTTTTCCGGTGGAAAATACACAGATACGCAGTATTTT. Protein: CASSPFSGGKYTDTQYF. The V gene is TRBV7-8, the J gene TRBJ2-3; D is unresolved. Trimming pared 5 bases from V and 2 bases from J, leaving 20 bases between. The germline gives CDR1 SGHVS, CDR2 FQNEAQ. The CDR3 is 17 amino acids.

This clonotype was recorded only once. Compared with germline, one end of the junction differs, possibly owing to a read error. V gene TRBV6-5 combines with J gene TRBJ1-4; 7 bases fit TRBD1. This CDR3 region has 14 residues. In germline, CDR1 is MNHEY, CDR2 SVGAGI. CDR3 DNA: TGTACCAGCAGTTTCGACAGGGTGAGGGAAAAACTGTTTTTT. Translation: CTSSFDRVREKLFF.

The table lists this clonotype with many counts. The rearrangement uses TRBV2 and TRBJ2-7; unclear D gene. Trimming cost V 7 bases and J 4 bases, with 8 bases left between them. The length of the CDR3 is 11 residues. Per germline, CDR1 SNHLY and CDR2 FYNNEI. CDR3 sequence (DNA): TGTGCCAGCAAGCAAGAGTACGAGCAGTACTTC. It specifies CASKQEYEQYF. The variable domain in full, completed from reference TRBV2 and TRBJ2-7, reads EPEVTQTPSHQVTQMGQEVILRCVPISNHLYFYWYRQILGQKVEFLVSFYNNEISEKSEIFDDQFSVERPDGSNFTLKIRSTKLEDSAMYFCASKQEYEQYFGPGTRLTVT.

This clonotype was seen many times. One junction end does not reproduce the germline sequence, and a read error may be involved. CDR3 DNA sequence: TGTGCCAGCAGTAGGTACTACCAAGAGACCCAGTACTTC. This translates into CASSRYYQETQYF. The genes are TRBV4-1 and TRBJ2-5; D gene uncertain. This CDR3 spans 13 amino acids. The V gene's germline CDR1 is MGHRA and CDR2 YSYEKL.

This clonotype has only a few counts. V gene TRBV6-1 combines with J gene TRBJ1-2; no definite D call. The V and J ends lost 6 bases and 5 bases respectively, with 16 bases between them. This CDR3 region has 14 residues. Looked up from germline, CDR1 is MNHNS and CDR2 is SASEGT. The CDR3 loop reads CASSTSLGGYGYTF. The CDR3 coding sequence is TGTGCCAGCAGCACCTCCTTGGGAGGGTATGGCTACACCTTC.